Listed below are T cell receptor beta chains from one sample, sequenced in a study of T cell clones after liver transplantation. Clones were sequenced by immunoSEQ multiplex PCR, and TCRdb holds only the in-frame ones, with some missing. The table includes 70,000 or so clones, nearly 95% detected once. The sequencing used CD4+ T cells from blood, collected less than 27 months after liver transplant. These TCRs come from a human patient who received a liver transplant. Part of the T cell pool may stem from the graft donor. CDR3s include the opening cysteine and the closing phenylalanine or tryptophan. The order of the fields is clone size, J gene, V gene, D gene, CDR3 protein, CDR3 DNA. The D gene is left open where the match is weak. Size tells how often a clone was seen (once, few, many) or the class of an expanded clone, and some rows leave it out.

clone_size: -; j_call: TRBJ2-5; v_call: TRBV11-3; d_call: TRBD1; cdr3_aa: CASSLGYRGPQETQYF; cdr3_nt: TGTGCCAGCAGCCTGGGGTACAGGGGTCCCCAAGAGACCCAGTACTTC
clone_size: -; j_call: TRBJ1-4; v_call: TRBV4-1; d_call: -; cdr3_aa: CASSQLKGKNEKLFF; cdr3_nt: TGCGCCAGCAGCCAACTTAAGGGGAAAAATGAAAAACTGTTTTTT
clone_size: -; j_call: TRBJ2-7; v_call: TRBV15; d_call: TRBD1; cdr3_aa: CATSREGQGYEQYF; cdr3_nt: TGTGCCACCAGCAGAGAGGGACAGGGCTACGAGCAGTACTTC
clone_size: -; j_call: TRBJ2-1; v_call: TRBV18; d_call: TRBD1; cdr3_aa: CASSPKGPGQSHNEQFF; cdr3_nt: TGTGCCAGCTCACCAAAGGGACCGGGACAGTCCCACAATGAGCAGTTCTTC
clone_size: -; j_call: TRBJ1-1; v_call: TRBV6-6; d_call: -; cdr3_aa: CASSYSTISTEAFF; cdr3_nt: TGTGCCAGCAGTTACTCAACCATATCCACTGAAGCTTTCTTT
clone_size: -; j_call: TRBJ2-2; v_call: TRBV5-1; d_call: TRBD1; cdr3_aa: CASSWTGNTGELFF; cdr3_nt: TGCGCCAGCAGCTGGACAGGGAACACCGGGGAGCTGTTTTTT
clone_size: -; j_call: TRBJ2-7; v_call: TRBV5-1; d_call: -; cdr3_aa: CASSPRTGPISHEQYF; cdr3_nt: TGCGCCAGCAGCCCCCGGACTGGGCCCATTAGCCACGAGCAGTACTTC
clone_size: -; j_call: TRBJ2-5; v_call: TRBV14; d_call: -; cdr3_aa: CASSAKRQGLKETQYF; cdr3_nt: TGTGCCAGCAGCGCAAAGCGGCAGGGGCTGAAAGAGACCCAGTACTTC
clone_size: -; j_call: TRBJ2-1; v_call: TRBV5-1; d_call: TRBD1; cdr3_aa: CASSLPGQGNEQFF; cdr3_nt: TGCGCCAGCAGCTTACCAGGACAGGGCAATGAGCAGTTCTTC
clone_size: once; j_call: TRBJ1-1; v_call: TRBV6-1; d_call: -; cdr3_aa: CASSAGGSMNTEAFF; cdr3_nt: TGTGCCAGCAGTGCTGGGGGCTCCATGAACACTGAAGCTTTCTTT
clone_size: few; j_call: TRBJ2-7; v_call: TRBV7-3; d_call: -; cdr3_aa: CASSLGASYEQYF; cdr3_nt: TGTGCCAGCAGCTTAGGGGCGTCGTACGAGCAGTACTTC
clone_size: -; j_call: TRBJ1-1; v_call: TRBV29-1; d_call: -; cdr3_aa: CSVERGNTEAFF; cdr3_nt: TGCAGCGTTGAAAGGGGAAACACTGAAGCTTTCTTT
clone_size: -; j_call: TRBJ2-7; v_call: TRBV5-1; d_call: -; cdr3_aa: CASSPDWTTSYEQYF; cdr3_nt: TGCGCCAGCAGCCCGGACTGGACTACCTCCTACGAGCAGTACTTC
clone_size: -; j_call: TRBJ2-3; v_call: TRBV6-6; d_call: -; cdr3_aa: CASSYGLADTQYF; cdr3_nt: TGTGCCAGCAGTTACGGACTCGCGGATACGCAGTATTTT
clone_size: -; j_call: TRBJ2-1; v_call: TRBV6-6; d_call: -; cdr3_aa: CASTPRGTDPYNEQFF; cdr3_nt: TGTGCCAGCACCCCCCGTGGAACAGACCCGTACAATGAGCAGTTCTTC
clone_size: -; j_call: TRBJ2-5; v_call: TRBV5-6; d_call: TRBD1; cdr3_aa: CASSWGQHQETQYF; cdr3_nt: TGTGCCAGCAGTTGGGGACAGCATCAAGAGACCCAGTACTTC
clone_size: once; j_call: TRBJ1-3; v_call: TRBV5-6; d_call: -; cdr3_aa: CASSGMRQGSAGNTIYF; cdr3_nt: TGTGCCAGCAGCGGGATGAGGCAGGGCTCCGCGGGAAACACCATATATTTT
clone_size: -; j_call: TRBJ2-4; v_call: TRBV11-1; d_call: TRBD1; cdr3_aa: CASRNPRDSKNIQYF; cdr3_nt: TGTGCCAGCAGGAACCCCCGGGACAGCAAAAACATTCAGTACTTC
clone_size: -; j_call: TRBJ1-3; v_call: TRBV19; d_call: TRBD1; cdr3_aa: CASRPGGSGNTIYF; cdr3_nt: TGTGCCAGTAGACCAGGGGGCTCCGGAAACACCATATATTTT
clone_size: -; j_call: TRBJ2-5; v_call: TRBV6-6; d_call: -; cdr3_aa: CAIGGTSVAQYF; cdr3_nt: TGTGCCATTGGGGGGACTTCTGTGGCCCAGTACTTC
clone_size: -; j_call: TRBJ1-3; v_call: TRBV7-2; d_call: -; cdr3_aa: CASSPSPGNTIYF; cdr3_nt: TGTGCCAGCAGCCCGTCGCCTGGAAACACCATATATTTT
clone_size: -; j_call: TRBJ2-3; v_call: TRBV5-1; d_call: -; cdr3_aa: CASSSGPVTDTQYF; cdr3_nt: TGCGCCAGCAGCTCGGGACCAGTGACAGATACGCAGTATTTT
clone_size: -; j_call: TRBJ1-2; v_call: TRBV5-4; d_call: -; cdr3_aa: CASSSSSLREARGYTF; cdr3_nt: TGTGCCAGCAGCTCCTCCTCCTTGAGAGAAGCAAGGGGCTACACCTTC
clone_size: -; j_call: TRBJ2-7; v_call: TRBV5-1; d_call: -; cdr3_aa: CASSRDSPHEQYF; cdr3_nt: TGCGCCAGCAGTAGGGACTCCCCCCACGAGCAGTACTTC
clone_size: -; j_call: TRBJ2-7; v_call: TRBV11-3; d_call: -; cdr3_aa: CASSPGRGRESYEQYF; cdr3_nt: TGTGCCAGCAGCCCAGGGCGGGGGCGGGAGTCCTACGAGCAGTACTTC
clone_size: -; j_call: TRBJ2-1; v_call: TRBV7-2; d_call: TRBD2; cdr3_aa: CASSFAGDSRFF; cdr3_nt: TGTGCCAGCAGTTTCGCGGGAGATTCTCGGTTCTTC
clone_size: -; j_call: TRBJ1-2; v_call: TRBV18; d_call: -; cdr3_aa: CASSPAGGDHYGYTF; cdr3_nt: TGTGCCAGCTCACCAGCGGGAGGGGACCACTATGGCTACACCTTC
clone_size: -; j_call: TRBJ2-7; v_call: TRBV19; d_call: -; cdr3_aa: CASSRDNSYEQYF; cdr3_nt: TGTGCCAGTAGTAGGGACAACTCCTACGAGCAGTACTTC
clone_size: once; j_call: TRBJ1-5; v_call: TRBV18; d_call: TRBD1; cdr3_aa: CASSPQGAANQPQHF; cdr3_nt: TGTGCCAGCTCACCACAGGGGGCTGCCAATCAGCCCCAGCATTTT
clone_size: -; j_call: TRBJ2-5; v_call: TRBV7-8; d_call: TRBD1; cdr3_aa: CASSPGLTGSPKETQYF; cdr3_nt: TGTGCCAGCAGCCCAGGGTTGACAGGGAGTCCCAAAGAGACCCAGTACTTC
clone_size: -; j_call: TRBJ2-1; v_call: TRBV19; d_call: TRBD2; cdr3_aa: CASNPSGNQLDNEQFF; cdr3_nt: TGTGCCAGTAACCCTAGCGGGAACCAATTGGACAATGAGCAGTTCTTC
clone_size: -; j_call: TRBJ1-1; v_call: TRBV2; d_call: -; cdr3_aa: CASSPQPNTEAFF; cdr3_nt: TGTGCCAGCAGTCCGCAGCCGAACACTGAAGCTTTCTTT
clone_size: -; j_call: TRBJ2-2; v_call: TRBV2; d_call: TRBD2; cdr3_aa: CASGRRTSGVGELFF; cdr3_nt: TGTGCCAGCGGACGAAGGACTAGCGGGGTGGGGGAGCTGTTTTTT
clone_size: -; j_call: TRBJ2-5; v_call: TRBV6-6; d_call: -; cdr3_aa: CASSYETQYF; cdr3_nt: TGTGCCAGCAGTTACGAGACCCAGTACTTC
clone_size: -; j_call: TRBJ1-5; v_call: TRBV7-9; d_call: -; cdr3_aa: CASSSARGGKADQPQHF; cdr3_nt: TGTGCCAGCAGCTCCGCCCGGGGGGGAAAGGCGGATCAGCCCCAGCATTTT
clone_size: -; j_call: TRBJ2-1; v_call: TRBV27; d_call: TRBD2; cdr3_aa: CASSSTAGGPYNEQFF; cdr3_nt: TGTGCCAGCAGTTCGACAGCGGGAGGGCCCTACAATGAGCAGTTCTTC
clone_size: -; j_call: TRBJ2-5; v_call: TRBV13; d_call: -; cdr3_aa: CASSLGDSGQETQYF; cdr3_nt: TGTGCCAGCAGCTTAGGCGATAGCGGCCAAGAGACCCAGTACTTC
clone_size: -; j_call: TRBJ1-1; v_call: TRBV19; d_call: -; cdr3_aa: CASDSGLSYAEAFF; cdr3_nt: TGTGCCAGTGACTCGGGCCTCTCGTACGCTGAAGCTTTCTTT
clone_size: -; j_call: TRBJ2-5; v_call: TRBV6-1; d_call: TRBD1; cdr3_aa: CASSEALGQGETQYF; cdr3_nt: TGTGCCAGCAGTGAAGCGTTGGGACAGGGGGAGACCCAGTACTTC
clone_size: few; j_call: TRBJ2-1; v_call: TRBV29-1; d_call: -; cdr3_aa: CSVELGQPYNEQFF; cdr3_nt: TGCAGCGTTGAGTTAGGGCAGCCCTACAATGAGCAGTTCTTC
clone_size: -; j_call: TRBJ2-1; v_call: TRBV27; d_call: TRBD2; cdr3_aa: CASRRGATSGDYNEQFF; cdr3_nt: TGTGCCAGCAGAAGGGGGGCAACTAGCGGGGACTACAATGAGCAGTTCTTC
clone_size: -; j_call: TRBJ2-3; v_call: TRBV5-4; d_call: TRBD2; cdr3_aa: CASSLRAGGRDTQYF; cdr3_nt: TGTGCCAGCAGCTTGCGAGCGGGAGGGAGAGATACGCAGTATTTT
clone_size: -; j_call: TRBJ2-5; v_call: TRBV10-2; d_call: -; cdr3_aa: CASSEGRKSGETQYF; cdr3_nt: TGCGCCAGCTCAGAGGGGCGGAAGAGCGGAGAGACCCAGTACTTC
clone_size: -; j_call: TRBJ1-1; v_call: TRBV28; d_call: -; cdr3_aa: CASSTNSLHSSMNTEAFF; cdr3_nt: TGTGCCAGCAGTACGAACAGCCTCCATTCTTCCATGAACACTGAAGCTTTCTTT
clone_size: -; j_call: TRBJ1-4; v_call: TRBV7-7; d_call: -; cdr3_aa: CASSLAGREDEKLFF; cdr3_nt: TGTGCCAGCAGCTTAGCCGGCAGGGAGGATGAAAAACTGTTTTTT
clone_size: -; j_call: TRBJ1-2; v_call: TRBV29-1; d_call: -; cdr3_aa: CSAWDGKITNYGYTF; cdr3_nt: TGCAGCGCATGGGACGGAAAAATAACTAACTATGGCTACACCTTC
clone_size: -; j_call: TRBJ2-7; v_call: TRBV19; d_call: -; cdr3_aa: CASSVRTGARSYEQYF; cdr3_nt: TGTGCCAGTAGTGTCCGGACGGGAGCCCGCTCCTACGAGCAGTACTTC
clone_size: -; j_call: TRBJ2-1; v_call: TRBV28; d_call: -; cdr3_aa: CASSLPLIGEQFF; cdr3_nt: TGTGCCAGCAGCTTGCCCTTAATTGGTGAGCAGTTCTTC
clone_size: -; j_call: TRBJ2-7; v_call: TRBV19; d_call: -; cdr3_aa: CASTPLGGSEQYF; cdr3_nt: TGTGCCAGTACGCCCCTTGGGGGGTCGGAGCAGTACTTC